These T cell receptor beta chains were read from a single sample in a study of blood T cells in healthy people across ages. TCRdb passed the 5' RACE reads through MiXCR, listing each CDR3 protein once. This sample yields about 900,000 distinct CDR3 sequences, of which about 44% are seen a single time; around an eighth belongs to the top ten. Source material: blood. The receptors were sampled from a man aged 25 to 40 in good health. CDR3s include the opening cysteine and the closing phenylalanine or tryptophan. A D gene is named only where the DNA matches it firmly. Some rows have no size entry. The others give once, few or many, or a class for an expanded clone.

abundance	j_gene	v_gene	d_gene	CDR3aa	CDR3nt
-	TRBJ2-5	TRBV6-5	-	CASSRQTSSETQYF	TGTGCCAGCAGTCGGCAGACCTCTTCAGAGACCCAGTACTTC
-	TRBJ1-4	TRBV10-3	-	CAISSGEKLFF	TGTGCCATCAGCAGTGGTGAAAAACTGTTTTTT
few	TRBJ2-5	TRBV3-1	TRBD2	CASIGLAETQYF	TGTGCCAGCATCGGACTAGCGGAGACCCAGTACTTC
-	TRBJ2-5	TRBV5-1	-	CASRAANQETQYF	TGCGCCAGCAGGGCGGCCAACCAAGAGACCCAGTACTTC
-	TRBJ2-1	TRBV20-1	TRBD2	CSARLAGGLGEQFF	TGCAGTGCTCGTCTAGCGGGGGGGCTCGGGGAGCAGTTCTTC
few	TRBJ1-6	TRBV27	-	CASSYIEENSPLHF	TGTGCCAGCAGTTATATAGAAGAAAATTCACCCCTCCACTTT
few	TRBJ1-5	TRBV30	-	CAWSVGALRAQHF	TGTGCCTGGAGTGTAGGGGCCCTCCGGGCCCAGCATTTT
-	TRBJ1-1	TRBV4-1	-	CASSQPQKVGRGPGDTEAFF	TGCGCCAGCAGCCAACCCCAGAAGGTAGGGAGGGGACCGGGTGACACTGAAGCTTTCTTT
few	TRBJ1-2	TRBV12-3/TRBV12-4	-	CASSRGPIGYTF	TGTGCCAGCAGTCGAGGACCAATCGGCTACACCTTC
-	TRBJ2-1	TRBV4-3	-	CASSQDALDYNEQFF	TGCGCCAGCAGCCAAGATGCCCTGGACTACAATGAGCAGTTCTTC
-	TRBJ2-7	TRBV5-1	-	CASSSQTTAHEQYF	TGCGCCAGCAGCTCCCAGACTACCGCCCACGAGCAGTACTTC
-	TRBJ2-1	TRBV28	TRBD2	CASSVRGGPGNEQFF	TGTGCTAGCAGTGTTCGGGGGGGCCCAGGTAATGAGCAGTTCTTC
-	TRBJ2-1	TRBV6-2/TRBV6-3	-	CASTDQANEQFF	TGTGCCAGCACCGATCAGGCCAATGAGCAGTTCTTC
-	TRBJ2-5	TRBV27	TRBD1	CASSPRGYQETQYF	TGTGCCAGCAGTCCCAGGGGGTACCAAGAGACCCAGTACTTC
-	TRBJ2-7	TRBV4-1	-	CASSQEPGSSYEQYF	TGCGCCAGCAGCCAAGAACCAGGGAGCTCCTACGAGCAGTACTTC
few	TRBJ2-3	TRBV30	-	CAWSLDDWDTQYF	TGTGCCTGGAGTCTGGATGACTGGGATACGCAGTATTTT
-	TRBJ1-2	TRBV30	-	CAWSDGFYFYGYTF	TGTGCCTGGAGTGATGGTTTCTACTTCTATGGCTACACCTTC
-	TRBJ2-7	TRBV5-1	-	CASSLDPLTSYEQYF	TGCGCCAGCAGCTTGGATCCCCTAACCTCCTACGAGCAGTACTTC
-	TRBJ2-5	TRBV10-3	-	CAIRGPMEETQYF	TGTGCCATCAGGGGTCCTATGGAAGAGACCCAGTACTTC
-	TRBJ2-1	TRBV29-1	TRBD2	CSVDGTSGGYNEQFF	TGCAGCGTTGACGGGACTAGCGGAGGGTACAATGAGCAGTTCTTC
-	TRBJ2-3	TRBV3-1	TRBD2	CASSPPYGTINFGVDTQYF	TGTGCCAGCAGCCCACCTTACGGGACTATAAATTTCGGGGTCGATACGCAGTATTTT
-	TRBJ1-1	TRBV28	-	CASRNPVSLGAFF	TGTGCCAGCAGAAACCCAGTCAGTTTAGGAGCTTTCTTT
-	TRBJ1-2	TRBV7-2	-	CASSLGGAGGYGYTF	TGTGCCAGCAGCTTAGGAGGCGCAGGAGGATATGGCTACACCTTC
-	TRBJ2-7	TRBV29-1	-	CSVVIRARYEQYF	TGCAGCGTTGTGATCAGGGCTCGGTACGAGCAGTACTTC
-	TRBJ2-7	TRBV21-1	-	CASSKGGTGVYEQYF	TGTGCCAGCAGCAAAGGCGGGACAGGGGTATACGAGCAGTACTTC
-	TRBJ2-7	TRBV6-1	-	CASSVFKDEQYF	TGTGCCAGCAGTGTCTTCAAGGACGAGCAGTACTTC
many	TRBJ1-6	TRBV3-1	-	CASSPDTNSPLHF	TGTGCCAGCAGCCCGGACACGAATTCACCCCTCCACTTT
-	TRBJ2-1	TRBV4-3	-	CASSQKPQNEQFF	TGCGCCAGCAGCCAAAAGCCCCAGAATGAGCAGTTCTTC
many	TRBJ2-1	TRBV25-1	TRBD2	CASSTEGERGPLNEQFF	TGTGCCAGCAGTACCGAAGGAGAGCGGGGGCCTCTGAATGAGCAGTTCTTC
few	TRBJ2-3	TRBV7-3	TRBD2	CASSSPAGGATDTQYF	TGTGCCAGCAGCTCCCCTGCGGGGGGGGCCACAGATACGCAGTATTTT
-	TRBJ1-1	TRBV27	-	CASRGMGTEAFF	TGTGCCAGCAGGGGTATGGGCACTGAAGCTTTCTTT
-	TRBJ1-2	TRBV4-1	-	CASSRETVINYGYTF	TGCGCCAGCAGCCGAGAGACAGTAATAAACTATGGCTACACCTTC
-	TRBJ2-7	TRBV12-3/TRBV12-4	-	CASSAGSGRGSGEQYF	TGTGCCAGCAGCGCCGGTTCGGGGCGGGGTTCAGGGGAGCAGTACTTC
once	TRBJ2-7	TRBV30	-	CAWSRLREISYEQYF	TGTGCCTGGAGTAGGCTGAGGGAAATATCCTACGAGCAGTACTTC
few	TRBJ2-7	TRBV5-1	-	CASRRSGTGTYEQYF	TGCGCCAGCCGACGATCCGGGACGGGAACCTACGAGCAGTACTTC
-	TRBJ1-2	TRBV12-5	-	CASGVAPNYGYTF	TGTGCTAGTGGTGTGGCCCCTAACTATGGCTACACCTTC
many	TRBJ2-7	TRBV3-1	-	CASSQDTRIYEQYF	TGTGCCAGCAGCCAAGATACTAGGATCTACGAGCAGTACTTC